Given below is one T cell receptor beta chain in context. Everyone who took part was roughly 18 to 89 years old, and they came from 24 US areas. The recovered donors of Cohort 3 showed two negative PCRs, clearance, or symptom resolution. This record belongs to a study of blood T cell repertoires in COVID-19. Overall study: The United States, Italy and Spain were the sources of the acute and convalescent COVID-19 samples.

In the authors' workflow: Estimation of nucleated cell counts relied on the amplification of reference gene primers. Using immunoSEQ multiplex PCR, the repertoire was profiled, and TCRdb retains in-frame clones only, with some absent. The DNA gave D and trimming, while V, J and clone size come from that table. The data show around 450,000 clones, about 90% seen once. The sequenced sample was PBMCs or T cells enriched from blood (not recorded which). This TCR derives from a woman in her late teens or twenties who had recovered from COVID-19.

DNA for the CDR3: TGTGCCAGCTCCGACAGGACAGGGGGAAGCGACTACACCTTC. It translates to CASSDRTGGSDYTF. J is TRBJ1-2 and V is TRBV18; 10 bases match TRBD1. The trim removed 6 bases at V and 10 bases at J, leaving 11 bases unmatched. CDR1 KGHSH and CDR2 LQKENI come from the germline V gene. The CDR3 covers 14 residues. The variable domain in full, completed from reference TRBV18 and TRBJ1-2, reads NAGVMQNPRHLVRRRGQEARLRCSPMKGHSHVYWYRQLPEEGLKFMVYLQKENIIDESGMPKERFSAEFPKEGPSILRIQQVVRGDSAAYFCASSDRTGGSDYTFGSGTRLTVV.